This paragraph reports one T cell receptor (beta chain). Cohort allocation depended upon clinical history that participants reported. Cohort 3 donors counted as recovered after two negative PCRs, clearance, or resolved symptoms. The data stem from a study of blood T cell repertoires in COVID-19. In the study's own analysis: From reference gene primer amplification, estimates of nucleated cell counts were derived. Clones were sequenced by immunoSEQ multiplex PCR, and TCRdb holds only the in-frame ones, with some missing. V, J and clone size are those of that table, while D and trimming were read from the DNA. Seen here are approximately 380,000 clones, 70% to 90% observed once, and the top ten hold 0.9% to 1.5%. CDR3 size: 17 residues. Germline values: CDR1 SGHAT, CDR2 FQNNGV. V shed 5 bases, J shed 4 bases, and the junction held 12 bases outside the gene matches.

The rearrangement uses TRBV11-2 and TRBJ2-3; 10 nucleotides match TRBD2. The sequenced material came from PBMCs or T cells enriched from blood (not recorded which). This receptor was identified in a woman aged 18-29 years who had recovered from COVID-19. The CDR3 bases are TGTGCCAGCAGCGCAACCCTAGCGGGGGCATGGGCAGATACGCAGTATTTT. Its translation: CASSATLAGAWADTQYF.